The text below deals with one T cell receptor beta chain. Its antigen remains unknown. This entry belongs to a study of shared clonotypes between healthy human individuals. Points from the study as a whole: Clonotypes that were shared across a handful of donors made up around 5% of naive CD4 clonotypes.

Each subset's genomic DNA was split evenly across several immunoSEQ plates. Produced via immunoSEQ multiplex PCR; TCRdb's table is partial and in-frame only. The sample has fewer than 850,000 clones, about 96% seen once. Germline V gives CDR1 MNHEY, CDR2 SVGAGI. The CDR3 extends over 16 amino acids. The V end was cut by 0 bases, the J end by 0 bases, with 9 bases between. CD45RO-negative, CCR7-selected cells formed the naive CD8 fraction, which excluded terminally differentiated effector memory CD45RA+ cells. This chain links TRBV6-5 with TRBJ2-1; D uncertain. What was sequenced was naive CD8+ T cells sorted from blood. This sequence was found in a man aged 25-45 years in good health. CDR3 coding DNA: TGTGCCAGCAGTTACTCTACGCCGGTCTCCTACAATGAGCAGTTCTTC. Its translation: CASSYSTPVSYNEQFF.